The 30 T cell receptor beta chains presented below share a single source sample, sequenced in a study of cytomegalovirus exposure and HLA in healthy donors. Amplification used 60 Vbeta primers and 13 Jbeta primers. Sequenced by immunoSEQ multiplex PCR; TCRdb stores in-frame clones only, minus some. The table shows 90,000 to 150,000 clones, with 50% to 65% occurring only once. Specimen: PBMCs. These TCRs come from a man aged 35 to 55 in good health and CMV-seropositive.

V is TRBV4-1 and J is TRBJ2-7; 9 bases fit TRBD1. Germline CDR1 MGHRA, CDR2 YSYEKL. The CDR3 extends over 15 amino acids. The V gene end was trimmed by 3 bases and the J gene end by 1 base; junction bases not matched to a gene: 4. CDR3 region: CASSQIGTGSYEQYF. The DNA of the CDR3 is TGCGCCAGCAGCCAGATCGGGACAGGGTCCTACGAGCAGTACTTC.

This clone was seen more than once but under ten times. J is TRBJ1-1 and V is TRBV7-9; 7 nucleotides match TRBD1. J gave up 1 base and V 5 bases, and 10 bases lay outside the gene matches. This CDR3 comprises 16 residues. Germline loops: CDR1 SEHNR, CDR2 FQNEAQ (reference sequence). The CDR3 here is CASSHSGQIENTEAFF. The CDR3 region has the DNA TGTGCCAGCAGCCACTCGGGACAGATCGAGAACACTGAAGCTTTCTTT.

The CDR3 region is CASRPPGGVSTEAFF. In nucleotides, the CDR3 is TGTGCCAGCAGACCCCCGGGGGGGGTAAGCACTGAAGCTTTCTTT. This chain uses TRBV28 with TRBJ1-1, with a possible D match to TRBD1 (5 bases). CDR1 and CDR2 (germline): MDHEN, SYDVKM. With 6 bases removed from V and 4 bases from J, the gap between germline ends came to 18 bases. This CDR3 region has 15 residues.

This clone was recorded a few times. V gene TRBV19 combines with J gene TRBJ2-2, with a tentative D call TRBD1 (5 bases). Per germline, CDR1 LNHDA and CDR2 SQIVND (reference sequence). V lost 1 base and J lost 4, with 22 bases in between. This CDR3 spans 19 amino acids. The CDR3 DNA reads TGTGCCAGTAGTATAGGCCCCCTCAGGGCGCGACGGGTCACCGGGGAGCTGTTTTTT. Protein sequence: CASSIGPLRARRVTGELFF.

There are a few counts of this clone. In DNA form, the CDR3 reads TGTGCTAGTGGTCAATCAGATACGCAGTATTTT. This codes for CASGQSDTQYF. The J gene is TRBJ2-3, the V gene TRBV12-5; no clear D. CDR1 LGHNT and CDR2 FRNRAP come from the germline V gene. V dropped 5 bases and J dropped 4 bases, with 4 bases sitting between them. This CDR3 is 11 amino acids long.

V is TRBV5-5 and J is TRBJ2-3; weak D call: TRBD2 (7 bases). The CDR3 covers 14 residues. Germline V gene data show CDR1 as SGHKS and CDR2 as YYEKEE (reference sequence). V lost 4 bases and J lost 6, with 15 bases in between. CDR3 sequence (DNA): TGTGCCAGCAGCGGGAGGGGGGCGATGGATACGCAGTATTTT. It yields the protein CASSGRGAMDTQYF.

The chain joins TRBV4-1 to TRBJ1-4; D is undetermined. From germline, CDR1 is MGHRA and CDR2 YSYEKL. The CDR3 consists of 16 residues. Trimming took off 0 bases at V and 1 base at J, with 9 bases between the two ends. The CDR3 loop reads CASSQEGGLTNEKLFF. The CDR3 nucleotides are TGCGCCAGCAGCCAAGAGGGCGGGTTAACTAATGAAAAACTGTTTTTT.

The V call is TRBV5-1, the J call TRBJ2-1, with a weak D call TRBD2 (6 bases). Germline CDR1 and CDR2: SGHRS and YFSETQ. With 4 bases removed from V and 0 bases from J, the gap between germline ends came to 23 bases. The CDR3 sequence is 19 residues long. The CDR3 DNA follows: TGCGCCAGCAGCCCGCAAGGCCAACTAGCAGCGAACTCCTACAATGAGCAGTTCTTC. Translating gives CASSPQGQLAANSYNEQFF.

The chain has TRBV4-3 and TRBJ2-3; TRBD2 matches 10 bases. Looked up from germline, CDR1 is LGHNA and CDR2 is YSLEER. CDR3 length equals 17 residues. J lost 0 bases, V lost 3 bases, and 6 bases had no gene match. CDR3 nucleotides: TGCGCCAGCAGCCAGGCAGCTAGCGGGAGAAGCACAGATACGCAGTATTTT. This translates into CASSQAASGRSTDTQYF.

The chain joins TRBV5-6 to TRBJ1-1; no clear D gene. Germline V lookup: CDR1 SGHDT, CDR2 YYEEEE. Deletions cut 1 base from V and 5 bases from J, with 6 bases between. There are 12 residues in the CDR3. CDR3 DNA sequence: TGTGCCAGCAGCTTGACTCCGACTGAAGCTTTCTTT. Translation: CASSLTPTEAFF.

V gene TRBV4-2 combines with J gene TRBJ2-1, with 7 nucleotides matching TRBD2. The trim removed 4 bases at V and 4 bases at J, leaving 7 bases unmatched. The germline gives CDR1 LGHNA, CDR2 YNFKEQ. The CDR3 runs 15 residues. This CDR3 reads CASSPASGQYNEQFF. CDR3 coding DNA: TGTGCCAGCAGCCCGGCTAGCGGACAATACAATGAGCAGTTCTTC.

The chain links TRBV10-1 to TRBJ2-2; D unclear. The CDR3 sequence is 15 residues long. V gave up 5 bases and J gave up 5 bases, with 15 bases separating them. Germline V gene lookup returns CDR1 WNHNN and CDR2 SYGVQD (reference sequence). CDR3 region: CASSPGPEMTGELFF. CDR3 bases: TGCGCCAGCAGTCCTGGGCCCGAGATGACCGGGGAGCTGTTTTTT.

The chain employs TRBV28 and TRBJ2-1, with 8 bases matching TRBD2. The V segment lost 4 bases and the J segment 7 bases; nucleotides outside the gene matches: 9. The CDR3 has 15 amino acids. Germline lookup yields CDR1 MDHEN and CDR2 SYDVKM. CDR3 coding DNA: TGTGCCAGCAGTTCCCCCGCGGGAGGTGGAAATGAGCAGTTCTTC. This encodes CASSSPAGGGNEQFF.

The V gene is TRBV4-1, the J gene TRBJ1-2, with D tentatively TRBD1 (5 bases). V lost 2 bases and J lost 6, with 10 bases in between. Germline-derived CDR1 and CDR2 are MGHRA and YSYEKL. The CDR3 loop spans 13 amino acids. The CDR3 here is CASSQYQGDGYTF. In nucleotides, the CDR3 is TGCGCCAGCAGCCAATATCAAGGGGATGGCTACACCTTC.

This clone was seen a single time. The rearrangement links TRBV7-8 to TRBJ1-5; a weak D match, TRBD1 (5 bases). The CDR3 has 15 residues. V was pared by 5 bases and J by 5 bases, with 16 bases between. Germline V gives CDR1 SGHVS, CDR2 FQNEAQ. As DNA, the CDR3 is TGTGCCAGCAGCCCTACATTGGGGCCCGATCAGCCCCAGCATTTT. Translating it yields CASSPTLGPDQPQHF.

CDR3 protein: CASSIGPGENTEAFF. The CDR3 nucleotides read TGTGCCAGTAGTATCGGCCCGGGGGAGAACACTGAAGCTTTCTTT. This rearrangement joins TRBV19 to TRBJ1-1; D may be TRBD1 (5 bases). From germline, CDR1 is LNHDA and CDR2 SQIVND (reference sequence). Trimming removed 3 bases from V and 1 base from J, with 12 bases in between. The CDR3 is 15 amino acids.

The genes are TRBV19 and TRBJ1-5; tentatively, D is TRBD1 (6 bases). Trimming pared 7 bases from V and 9 bases from J, leaving 22 bases between. Germline assignment: CDR1 LNHDA and CDR2 SQIVND (reference sequence). The CDR3 contains 15 residues. CDR3 nucleotides: TGTGCCAGTACCGCACTGGGGGGGCCATGGTGGCCCCAGCATTTT. Encoded protein: CASTALGGPWWPQHF.

CDR3 sequence: CASSLDSVLNYEQYF. The CDR3, as DNA: TGTGCCAGCAGCTTAGATAGCGTCCTTAATTACGAGCAGTACTTC. The chain is built from TRBV7-2 and TRBJ2-7, with a possible D match to TRBD2 (5 bases). Germline CDR1 reads SGHTA; CDR2 reads FQGNSA. V lost 1 base and J lost 4, with 14 bases in between. The CDR3 runs to 15 residues.

V and J are TRBV2 and TRBJ1-2; 7 bases map to TRBD1. There are 14 residues in the CDR3. The germline V gene has CDR1 SNHLY and CDR2 FYNNEI. Unmatched junction bases numbered 11, after V lost 5 bases and J lost 8 bases. CDR3 residues: CASSPTTGRGGYTF. DNA for the CDR3: TGTGCCAGCAGTCCTACGACAGGGAGAGGGGGCTACACCTTC.

The chain recombines TRBV4-2 with TRBJ2-1, with 9 bases fitting TRBD1. The CDR3 loop spans 18 amino acids. V shed 4 bases and J 8 bases; nucleotides not matched to a gene: 18. Germline values: CDR1 LGHNA, CDR2 YNFKEQ. The CDR3 DNA is TGTGCCAGCAGCCCGTCGCCCCGCCCGGGACAGGGTTGGGATGAGCAGTTCTTC. Protein product: CASSPSPRPGQGWDEQFF.

The chain links TRBV7-2 to TRBJ2-2; D may be TRBD1 (5 bases). The CDR3 sequence is 14 residues long. Between the trimmed V and J ends, which lost 4 bases and 4 bases, there was a span of 10 bases. The germline V gene encodes CDR1 SGHTA and CDR2 FQGNSA. CDR3 region: CASSYGQPTGELFF. For the CDR3, the DNA is TGTGCCAGCAGCTACGGACAACCCACCGGGGAGCTGTTTTTT.

The chain links TRBV10-3 to TRBJ1-6; a possible D gene is TRBD1 (5 bases). The CDR3 has 14 amino acids. V lost 3 bases and J lost 8, with 11 bases in between. Germline CDR1 ENHRY, CDR2 SYGVKD. The DNA of the CDR3 is TGTGCCATCAGTGACCGGACAAGTGATTCACCCCTCCACTTT. Its protein is CAISDRTSDSPLHF.

This chain connects TRBV12-5 to TRBJ1-1, with D maybe TRBD1 (6 bases). Germline V gene data show CDR1 as LGHNT and CDR2 as FRNRAP. The V end lost 5 bases, the J end lost 1 base, and 11 bases lay between the germline ends. This CDR3 spans 14 amino acids. The CDR3 bases are TGTGCTAGTGGTCTCGGACAGCCGAACACTGAAGCTTTCTTT. It encodes CASGLGQPNTEAFF.

The chain recombines TRBV30 with TRBJ2-5; 7 bases match TRBD1. This CDR3 region has 13 residues. The trim removed 2 bases at V and 4 bases at J, leaving 4 bases unmatched. The germline gives CDR1 GTSNPN, CDR2 SVGIG (reference sequence). The CDR3 sequence is CAWSPNRGETQYF. The CDR3 DNA reads TGTGCCTGGAGTCCAAACAGGGGAGAGACCCAGTACTTC.

This clone was seen more than once but under ten times. This chain links TRBV10-3 with TRBJ1-1, with 7 bases aligning to TRBD1. Germline CDR1 is ENHRY and CDR2 is SYGVKD. J lost 2 bases, V lost 6 bases, and 3 bases had no gene match. The CDR3 sequence is 13 residues long. CDR3 in DNA: TGTGCCATCAGGCGGGACAGTAACACTGAAGCTTTCTTT. Residues: CAIRRDSNTEAFF.

The V gene is TRBV2, the J gene TRBJ2-1; 8 nucleotides agree with TRBD2. The CDR3 has 14 residues. Germline loops: CDR1 SNHLY, CDR2 FYNNEI. V lost 6 bases to trimming and J lost 7 bases; unmatched junction nucleotides: 8. The CDR3 loop is CASRRGSGGNEQFF. The CDR3 bases are TGTGCCAGCAGGCGGGGTTCGGGGGGGAATGAGCAGTTCTTC.

The chain combines TRBV9 with TRBJ2-2, with TRBD2 matching over 14 bases. CDR1 SGDLS and CDR2 YYNGEE come from the germline V gene. This CDR3 is built from 18 residues. Unmatched junction bases numbered 7, after V lost 4 bases and J lost 2 bases. DNA of the CDR3: TGTGCCAGCAGCTTGACTAGCGGGGGGGCTGTAAACACCGGGGAGCTGTTTTTT. Residues: CASSLTSGGAVNTGELFF.

This CDR3 is CASSLRAGSPYEQYF. The CDR3 coding sequence is TGTGCCAGCAGCTTAAGGGCGGGGTCACCCTACGAGCAGTACTTC. The genes are TRBV7-2 and TRBJ2-7; tentatively, D is TRBD2 (6 bases). The CDR3 has 15 amino acids. Germline CDR1 reads SGHTA; CDR2 reads FQGNSA. V shed 2 bases and J shed 2 bases, with 13 bases lying between them.

J is TRBJ2-3 and V is TRBV6-6; 7 bases agree with TRBD2. There are 16 residues in the CDR3. V lost 0 bases to trimming and J lost 2 bases; unmatched junction nucleotides: 5. In germline, CDR1 is MNHNY, CDR2 SVGAGI (reference sequence). The CDR3 reads CASSYSPSGHTDTQYF. For the CDR3, the DNA is TGTGCCAGCAGTTACTCGCCTAGCGGCCACACAGATACGCAGTATTTT.

The rearrangement joins TRBV5-1 to TRBJ2-1, with 9 bases fitting TRBD2. Trimming cost V 1 base and J 2 bases; bases outside gene matches: 4. The germline V gene encodes CDR1 SGHRS and CDR2 YFSETQ. The CDR3 totals 16 residues. The CDR3 sequence is CASSLSLAGPYNEQFF. In DNA form, the CDR3 reads TGCGCCAGCAGCTTGTCTCTAGCGGGACCCTACAATGAGCAGTTCTTC.